The clone carrying this T cell receptor beta chain was picked up a small number of times. Antigen: not known. This entry comes from a study of identical twins. General study findings and limits: Beta out-of-frame twin sharing showed a weaker excess. The abundant beta clonotypes from cord blood had fewer insertions, and memory repertoires had none of this.

A universal primer site came from template switching; cDNA carried unique molecular identifiers. One entry per CDR3 protein results from TCRdb running MiXCR on the 5' RACE reads. Of about 390,000 distinct CDR3 sequences in the sample, around 9.7% are singletons; the top ten hold approximately 9.3%. Looked up from germline, CDR1 is SGHTA and CDR2 is FQGNSA. The V end was cut by 0 bases, the J end by 9 bases, with 15 bases between. This CDR3 has 15 residues. The receptor comes from a woman in her forties or fifties in good health. V and J are TRBV7-2 and TRBJ2-1; the D call may be TRBD1 or TRBD2 (5 bases each). Source material: naive T cells sorted from blood. CDR3 DNA sequence: TGTGCCAGCAGCTTAGCGGGGACCATTCGGGGTGAGCAGTTCTTC. It translates to CASSLAGTIRGEQFF.